This T cell receptor (beta chain) was observed in a study of PD-1 blockade in classical Hodgkin lymphoma. Generated by immunoSEQ multiplex PCR, the TCRdb table keeps only in-frame clones and is missing some. Of tens of thousands of clones in the sample, about 88% are singletons; the top ten hold about 0.45%. In the case of this clone: Its antigen is currently unknown.

Study results and caveats: At C4D1, TCR diversity had climbed significantly for CD4+ cells, though not for CD8+ cells.

CDR3 size: 14 residues. Germline assignment: CDR1 MNHEY and CDR2 SMNVEV (reference sequence). Trimming pared 7 bases from V and 12 bases from J, leaving 24 bases between. The time point denotes: cycle 4 day 1 (C4D1), after 6 weeks of nivolumab. Each and every patient relapsed after autologous stem cell transplantation, and patients got differing brentuximab vedotin exposure. It was by magnetic negative selection that CD4+ T cells were purified from thawed PBMCs. This clonotype originated in a human donor with classical Hodgkin lymphoma. Sequencing used CD4+ T cells from blood, obtained before the fourth cycle of nivolumab. V gene TRBV27 combines with J gene TRBJ1-1; D gene unclear. The CDR3 bases are TGTGCCAGCACCTCCTTACCCCCGGAGGTATGGACTTTCTTT. This sequence encodes CASTSLPPEVWTFF.